One sample yielded the 19 T cell receptor beta chains listed below, sequenced in a study of T cells after yellow fever vaccination. MiXCR was run by TCRdb on the 5' RACE reads, yielding one entry per CDR3 protein. Of 70,000 or so distinct CDR3 sequences listed, around 7.1% are singletons. Specimen: CD8+ T cells sorted from PBMCs, collected 10 days after the first yellow fever vaccination. The receptors derive from a man younger than 35 who received the YFV17D yellow fever vaccine.

There are many counts of this clonotype. The V call is TRBV10-3, the J call TRBJ1-1; unclear D gene. Germline loops: CDR1 ENHRY, CDR2 SYGVKD. The CDR3 has 12 residues. Trimming pared 8 bases from V and 1 base from J, leaving 8 bases between. CDR3: CAIATGNTEAFF. In DNA form, the CDR3 reads TGTGCCATCGCGACTGGGAACACTGAAGCTTTCTTT.

This clonotype appeared many times. The rearrangement links TRBV7-9 to TRBJ2-3, with D perhaps TRBD2 (5 bases). This CDR3 contains 14 residues. Deletions cut 1 base from V and 6 bases from J, with 11 bases between. Per germline, CDR1 SEHNR and CDR2 FQNEAQ (reference sequence). The CDR3 is CASSLEASFDTQYF. The CDR3, as DNA: TGTGCCAGCAGCTTAGAGGCTAGCTTCGATACGCAGTATTTT. The variable domain in full, completed from reference TRBV7-9 and TRBJ2-3, reads DTGVSQNPRHKITKRGQNVTFRCDPISEHNRLYWYRQTLGQGPEFLTYFQNEAQLEKSRLLSDRFSAERPKGSFSTLEIQRTEQGDSAMYLCASSLEASFDTQYFGPGTRLTVL.

This clonotype was recorded many times. The chain is built from TRBV6-2 or TRBV6-3 and TRBJ2-7; possible D gene TRBD1, 6 bases. Deletions cut 1 base from V and 3 bases from J, with 13 bases between. The CDR3 sequence is 15 residues long. CDR1 MNHEY and CDR2 SVGEGT come from the germline V gene. The CDR3 DNA follows: TGTGCCAGCAGTTACTATTCAGGGGACCGCTACGAGCAGTACTTC. It encodes CASSYYSGDRYEQYF.

This clonotype was observed a few times. The chain recombines TRBV6-2 or TRBV6-3 with TRBJ2-7, with 8 bases matching TRBD1. The germline V gene has CDR1 MNHEY and CDR2 SVGEGT. CDR3 length: 12 amino acids. Trimming took 7 bases from V and 6 from J; bases not matched to a gene: 5. CDR3 region: CASTPDRGEQYF. CDR3 DNA sequence: TGTGCCAGCACCCCCGACAGGGGCGAGCAGTACTTC.

The chain links TRBV12-3 or TRBV12-4 to TRBJ2-5, with D possibly TRBD2 on 6 matching bases. The CDR3 length is 15 residues. Deletions cut 3 bases from V and 1 base from J, with 12 bases between. The CDR3 region has the DNA TGTGCCAGCAGTTTGGGGACGGGACTCCAAGAGACCCAGTACTTC. The encoded protein is CASSLGTGLQETQYF.

At least ten counts were recorded for this clonotype. The chain carries TRBV5-1 and TRBJ1-1; TRBD1 aligns across 7 bases. Per germline, CDR1 SGHRS and CDR2 YFSETQ. This CDR3 has 16 residues. CDR3 in amino acids: CPATSGTEEPNTEAFF. The CDR3, as DNA: TGCCCCGCTACAAGCGGGACAGAAGAACCAAACACTGAAGCTTTCTTT.

In this sample, this clonotype is medium-sized. V is TRBV20-1 and J is TRBJ2-1, with 7 bases fitting TRBD1. The ends lost 5 bases at V and 7 bases at J; junction bases unmatched: 5. The CDR3 loop spans 12 amino acids. Looked up from germline, CDR1 is DFQATT and CDR2 is SNEGSKA (reference sequence). CDR3 DNA: TGCAGTGCTGGGGACAGTGTGAATGAGCAGTTCTTC. Its protein is CSAGDSVNEQFF.

There are many counts of this clonotype. CDR3 protein: CASSPYTDTQYF. Here the CDR3 DNA reads TGTGCCAGCAGCCCCTACACAGATACGCAGTATTTT. The chain combines TRBV13 with TRBJ2-3; D gene ambiguous. V lost 5 bases to trimming and J lost 2 bases, with 5 bases between them. The V gene's germline CDR1 is PRHDT and CDR2 FYEKMQ (reference sequence). The CDR3 extends over 12 amino acids.

The rearrangement links TRBV12-3 or TRBV12-4 to TRBJ2-2, with TRBD2 matching 7 bases. The junction had 3 bases not matched to a gene; V was cut back by 5 bases and J by 6 bases. The CDR3 extends over 13 amino acids. CDR3 sequence (DNA): TGTGCCAGCAGTCCCAGCGGGGCCGGGGAGCTGTTTTTT. This encodes CASSPSGAGELFF.

This chain links TRBV2 with TRBJ1-1, with a tentative D call TRBD1 (5 bases). The CDR3 sequence is 14 residues long. The V end lost 6 bases, the J end lost 4 bases, and 15 bases lay between the germline ends. Germline V CDR1 and CDR2: SNHLY, FYNNEI. The CDR3 DNA follows: TGTGCCAGCAGGGACACTACCGGGGGCACTGAAGCTTTCTTT. As protein: CASRDTTGGTEAFF.

In its sample, this clonotype was seen a few times. This chain links TRBV7-9 with TRBJ1-2; 11 positions match TRBD1. Trimming took 4 bases from V and 6 from J; bases not matched to a gene: 1. This CDR3 is built from 13 residues. CDR1 SEHNR and CDR2 FQNEAQ come from the germline V gene (reference sequence). Written as DNA, the CDR3 is TGTGCCAGCAGCTGGACAGGGGGCGATGGCTACACCTTC. Translation: CASSWTGGDGYTF.

This clonotype has just a few counts. The genes are TRBV20-1 and TRBJ1-5, with a tentative D call TRBD1 (5 bases). The CDR3 is 14 amino acids. In germline, CDR1 is DFQATT, CDR2 SNEGSKA (reference sequence). Trimming left V 6 bases short and J 5 bases short, with 17 bases between. The CDR3 spells CSANDPGGDQPQHF. The CDR3 nucleotides are TGCAGTGCGAACGACCCCGGGGGGGATCAGCCCCAGCATTTT.

As for this clonotype: Germline is not matched at one junction end, which may reflect a read error. The genes are TRBV6-6 and TRBJ1-1, with D possibly TRBD1 on 5 matching bases. The V gene's germline CDR1 is MNHNY and CDR2 SVGAGI (reference sequence). The CDR3 is 12 amino acids. The CDR3 is CASALRGTEAFF. CDR3 bases: TGTGCCAGTGCTTTACGTGGGACTGAAGCTTTTTTT.

The table lists this clonotype with many counts. The chain couples TRBV10-3 to TRBJ2-1; D is possibly TRBD2 (5 bases). With 2 bases removed from V and 9 bases from J, the gap between germline ends came to 23 bases. The CDR3 consists of 17 residues. The germline gives CDR1 ENHRY, CDR2 SYGVKD. CDR3 sequence (DNA): TGTGCCATCAGTGAGCCTGGAGTAGGACTTGCGAGAACTGAGCAGTTCTTC. It translates to CAISEPGVGLARTEQFF.

This clonotype was detected ten times or more. J is TRBJ2-7 and V is TRBV4-3, with no clear D. CDR1 is LGHNA and CDR2 is YSLEER in the germline V gene. Trimming left V 0 bases short and J 0 bases short, with 9 bases between. CDR3 length equals 15 residues. CDR3 in DNA: TGCGCCAGCAGCCAAGAGGTCGGTAGCTCCTACGAGCAGTACTTC. It codes for CASSQEVGSSYEQYF.

Of note for this clonotype: This may arise from a read error, as a much more abundant clone is one base away. The chain employs TRBV27 and TRBJ2-5, with 8 nucleotides matching TRBD1. V was clipped by 8 bases and J by 8 bases; unmatched bases: 10. Germline assignment: CDR1 MNHEY and CDR2 SMNVEV (reference sequence). This CDR3 region has 13 residues. CDR3 sequence: CASGRGQGDTQYF. The CDR3 region has the DNA TGTGCCAGCGGCAGGGGGCAGGGAGACACCCAGTACTTC.

This clonotype occurred many times. This chain uses TRBV6-2 or TRBV6-3 with TRBJ2-7; D is uncertain. Germline assignment: CDR1 MNHEY and CDR2 SVGEGT. The CDR3 runs to 14 residues. Trimming stripped 2 bases from V and 2 bases from J, with 10 bases between. The CDR3: CASSYGYDTYEQYF. CDR3 sequence (DNA): TGTGCCAGCAGTTACGGGTACGACACCTACGAGCAGTACTTC.

The chain carries TRBV3-1 and TRBJ1-5; D perhaps matches TRBD1 (6 bases). The CDR3 covers 15 residues. The V and J ends lost 0 bases and 7 bases respectively, with 13 bases between them. Germline V CDR1 and CDR2: LGHDT, YNNKEL (reference sequence). CDR3 residues: CASSQDWGGRQPQHF. The CDR3 nucleotides are TGTGCCAGCAGCCAAGACTGGGGGGGCCGGCAGCCCCAGCATTTT.

At least ten counts were recorded for this clonotype. V gene TRBV27 combines with J gene TRBJ2-2; 9 nucleotides agree with TRBD1. The germline gives CDR1 MNHEY, CDR2 SMNVEV (reference sequence). The CDR3 loop spans 15 amino acids. V shed 6 bases and J 5 bases; nucleotides not matched to a gene: 7. The CDR3 bases are TGTGCCAGCAGAGATACAGGGGGCGCGACCGGGGAGCTGTTTTTT. Its protein product is CASRDTGGATGELFF.